This passage covers 29 T cell receptor beta chains from one sample sequenced in a study of blood T cell repertoires in COVID-19. The protocol was immunoSEQ multiplex PCR, while the TCRdb copy is restricted to in-frame clones and leaves out a portion. The data contain over 80,000 clones, 60% to 80% of them seen just once; the ten biggest clones take up around 4.4%. What was sequenced was peripheral blood. The origin of the receptors is a woman between 50 and 59 years old with acute or convalescent COVID-19.

J is TRBJ1-3 and V is TRBV20-1; tentatively, D is TRBD1 (6 bases). Between the trimmed V and J ends, which lost 6 bases and 1 base, there was a span of 13 bases. The CDR3 covers 14 residues. Germline V gene lookup returns CDR1 DFQATT and CDR2 SNEGSKA (reference sequence). The chain's CDR3 is CSASTGWSGNTIYF. The CDR3 DNA reads as TGCAGTGCCAGTACAGGGTGGTCTGGAAACACCATATATTTT.

V usage is TRBV3-1 (or the pseudogene TRBV3-2) and J usage is TRBJ1-2; 10 bases agree with TRBD1. Losses at the gene ends were 4 bases for V and 8 bases for J; bases not matched to a gene: 10. This CDR3 is 15 amino acids long. The germline CDR1 and CDR2 sequences are LGHDT and YNNKEL (reference sequence). For the CDR3, the DNA is TGTGCCAGCAGCCCTCGGGGGACAGGGGCTAGAGGCTACACCTTC. This encodes CASSPRGTGARGYTF.

In its sample, this clone was seen once. The rearrangement joins TRBV28 to TRBJ1-2; D possibly corresponds to TRBD1 (5 bases). The CDR3 is made up of 13 amino acids. CDR1 MDHEN and CDR2 SYDVKM come from the germline V gene. V was cut by 2 bases and J by 4 bases, with 8 bases left in between. The CDR3, as DNA: TGTGCCAGCAGTTTAGGGCAGGGCTATGGCTACACCTTC. The encoded protein is CASSLGQGYGYTF.

This clone was recorded a few times. The chain has TRBV5-1 and TRBJ1-1; TRBD1 matches 8 bases. After removal of 0 bases from V and 3 bases from J, the junction contained 10 bases not matched to a gene. The CDR3 covers 17 residues. Per germline, CDR1 SGHRS and CDR2 YFSETQ. The CDR3 DNA sequence: TGCGCCAGCAGCTTGGCCTTCCGACAGGACAGGGACACTGAAGCTTTCTTT. Amino acid sequence: CASSLAFRQDRDTEAFF.

The table lists this clone with a count of one. V and J are TRBV6-6 and TRBJ1-6, with 8 bases identical to TRBD1. The CDR3 extends over 17 amino acids. The trim removed 5 bases at V and 0 bases at J, leaving 6 bases unmatched. Germline-derived CDR1 and CDR2 are MNHNY and SVGAGI (reference sequence). Here the CDR3 DNA reads TGTGCCAGCAGTCTGCGACAGGGGAGCTCCTATAATTCACCCCTCCACTTT. This gives the protein CASSLRQGSSYNSPLHF.

The rearrangement joins TRBV19 to TRBJ2-7, with 11 bases fitting TRBD2. There are 17 residues in the CDR3. V lost 2 bases and J lost 2; bases outside the gene matches: 8. Germline assignment: CDR1 LNHDA and CDR2 SQIVND (reference sequence). The CDR3 is CASSISSGGAGTYEQYF. Written as DNA, the CDR3 is TGTGCCAGTAGTATAAGTAGCGGGGGGGCCGGAACCTACGAGCAGTACTTC.

The V and J genes are TRBV27 and TRBJ1-2; 7 positions agree with TRBD1. Germline V lookup: CDR1 MNHEY, CDR2 SMNVEV (reference sequence). Losses at the gene ends were 8 bases for V and 2 bases for J; bases not matched to a gene: 5. This CDR3 is 13 amino acids long. CDR3: CASALTGNYGYTF. CDR3 in DNA: TGTGCCAGCGCCCTGACAGGGAACTATGGCTACACCTTC.

The chain recombines TRBV28 with TRBJ1-4, with D unresolved. In germline, CDR1 is MDHEN, CDR2 SYDVKM. This CDR3 region has 15 residues. The germline V and J ends were trimmed by 3 bases and 8 bases, with 16 bases remaining between them. The CDR3 DNA reads as TGTGCCAGCAGTTTTCGAGGCCTTCTCGAGGAAAAACTGTTTTTT. Its translation: CASSFRGLLEEKLFF.

The chain joins TRBV27 to TRBJ2-7; 10 bases fit TRBD1. Trimming took 5 bases from V and 3 from J; bases not matched to a gene: 7. CDR3 length equals 15 residues. The germline gives CDR1 MNHEY, CDR2 SMNVEV (reference sequence). The CDR3: CASSPGTGADYEQYF. The CDR3 DNA reads TGTGCCAGCAGTCCAGGGACAGGGGCGGACTACGAGCAGTACTTC.

This clone was observed a handful of times. V gene TRBV19 combines with J gene TRBJ1-2, with 8 bases lining up with TRBD1. The CDR3 consists of 15 residues. Germline V gives CDR1 LNHDA, CDR2 SQIVND (reference sequence). V lost 4 bases, J lost 4 bases, and 8 bases stayed unmatched. The CDR3 DNA reads as TGTGCCAGTAGTACCCAGGGGGCGCGAGGCTATGGCTACACCTTC. Amino acids: CASSTQGARGYGYTF.

The table lists this clone with a count of one. The chain carries TRBV5-1 and TRBJ2-7; D uncertain. The CDR3 runs to 14 residues. The V end was cut by 1 base, the J end by 5 bases, with 13 bases between. Germline CDR1 is SGHRS and CDR2 is YFSETQ. CDR3 nucleotides: TGCGCCAGCAGCTTGACCCCTTCAACGGACGAGCAGTACTTC. Its protein is CASSLTPSTDEQYF. Combining the CDR3 with reference TRBV5-1 and TRBJ2-7 gives the whole variable domain KAGVTQTPRYLIKTRGQQVTLSCSPISGHRSVSWYQQTPGQGLQFLFEYFSETQRNKGNFPGRFSGRQFSNSRSEMNVSTLELGDSALYLCASSLTPSTDEQYFGPGTRLTVT.

The rearrangement uses TRBV29-1 and TRBJ2-7, with D hard to call. The CDR3 consists of 13 residues. Germline V gene sequence: CDR1 SQVTM, CDR2 ANQGSEA. V was pared by 4 bases and J by 1 base, with 11 bases between. The CDR3 DNA follows: TGCAGCGTTGTTAGTGACAATTCCTACGAGCAGTACTTC. This translates into CSVVSDNSYEQYF.

The V and J genes are TRBV27 and TRBJ1-1; D is uncertain. With 8 bases removed from V and 1 base from J, the gap between germline ends came to 14 bases. Germline CDR1 and CDR2: MNHEY and SMNVEV (reference sequence). The CDR3 covers 14 residues. The CDR3 sequence: CASAGSWANTEAFF. Written as DNA, the CDR3 is TGTGCCAGCGCTGGGTCATGGGCGAACACTGAAGCTTTCTTT.

The V call is TRBV28, the J call TRBJ2-5, with TRBD2 matching 8 bases. The CDR3 contains 14 residues. The junction had 7 bases not matched to a gene; V was cut back by 8 bases and J by 2 bases. The germline gives CDR1 MDHEN, CDR2 SYDVKM. CDR3 sequence: CASVNGGVQETQYF. CDR3 coding DNA: TGTGCCAGCGTCAACGGGGGGGTTCAAGAGACCCAGTACTTC.

The chain combines TRBV3-1 (or the pseudogene TRBV3-2) with TRBJ1-2; TRBD1 might be the D (6 bases). There are 14 residues in the CDR3. CDR1 is LGHDT, CDR2 YNNKEL, per germline (reference sequence). The ends were cut back, 0 bases at V and 8 bases at J, with 13 bases in the middle. The CDR3 spells CASSQEWGPGGYTF. The DNA of the CDR3 is TGTGCCAGCAGCCAAGAATGGGGGCCGGGAGGCTACACCTTC.

This rearrangement joins TRBV11-1 to TRBJ2-2; weak D call: TRBD1 (5 bases). Looked up from germline, CDR1 is SGHAT and CDR2 is FQDESV (reference sequence). The V end lost 3 bases, the J end lost 2 bases, and 10 bases lay between the germline ends. The CDR3 totals 15 residues. The CDR3 DNA reads as TGTGCCAGCAGCTTGAACAGGAAAAACACCGGGGAGCTGTTTTTT. This codes for CASSLNRKNTGELFF.

Worth noting for this clone: Other DNA sequences in the same sample also yield this CDR3. The CDR3 reads CASSKPGTGGYEQYF. DNA of the CDR3: TGTGCCAGCAGTAAACCCGGGACAGGGGGCTACGAGCAGTACTTC. V is TRBV6-5 and J is TRBJ2-7, with 11 bases identical to TRBD1. With V trimmed by 5 bases and J by 3 bases, 6 bases remained unmatched. Germline V lookup: CDR1 MNHEY, CDR2 SVGAGI. The CDR3 covers 15 residues.

This clone was seen only a few times. The V and J genes are TRBV27 and TRBJ1-2; perhaps TRBD1 as D (5 bases). Germline V lookup: CDR1 MNHEY, CDR2 SMNVEV (reference sequence). This CDR3 is 14 amino acids long. V was shortened by 6 bases and J by 2 bases, with 13 bases between the two germline ends. CDR3 region: CASRPLGGNYGYTF. CDR3 bases: TGTGCCAGCAGGCCTTTGGGGGGGAACTATGGCTACACCTTC.

The chain uses TRBV27 and TRBJ1-1; the D gene is possibly TRBD1 (5 bases). Germline V gene sequence: CDR1 MNHEY, CDR2 SMNVEV (reference sequence). The CDR3 runs 15 residues. Between the trimmed V and J ends, which lost 3 bases and 4 bases, there was a span of 15 bases. CDR3 amino acids: CASSLGRGSRTEAFF. The CDR3 region has the DNA TGTGCCAGCAGTTTGGGGCGAGGCTCCCGCACTGAAGCTTTCTTT.

The chain links TRBV12-3 or TRBV12-4 to TRBJ1-1; TRBD1 is a possible D gene (6 bases). This CDR3 region has 13 residues. V was pared by 1 base and J by 4 bases, with 7 bases between. As DNA, the CDR3 is TGTGCCAGCAGTTTAGGAGGGGGCACTGAAGCTTTCTTT. This encodes CASSLGGGTEAFF.

This sequence joins TRBV3-1 (or the pseudogene TRBV3-2) and TRBJ1-1; 7 bases align to TRBD1. CDR1 LGHDT and CDR2 YNNKEL come from the germline V gene (reference sequence). The CDR3 totals 14 residues. V shed 6 bases, J shed 4 bases, and the junction held 8 bases outside the gene matches. The CDR3, as DNA: TGTGCCAGCAGATGGGGGAACAGGGGCACTGAAGCTTTCTTT. Its protein product is CASRWGNRGTEAFF.

In this sample, this clone turned up a few times. The J gene is TRBJ1-3, the V gene TRBV3-1 (or the pseudogene TRBV3-2); 7 nucleotides line up with TRBD1. CDR1 and CDR2 from the germline V gene are LGHDT and YNNKEL (reference sequence). Trimming removed 4 bases from V and 4 bases from J; junction bases left unmatched: 7. The CDR3 covers 15 residues. CDR3 DNA sequence: TGTGCCAGCAGCCCAGACAGGGCGAGAGGAAACACCATATATTTT. Translated, it gives CASSPDRARGNTIYF.

The chain combines TRBV28 with TRBJ2-5; 8 nucleotides match TRBD1. The CDR3 totals 16 residues. Germline CDR1 MDHEN, CDR2 SYDVKM. J gave up 5 bases and V 3 bases, and 11 bases lay outside the gene matches. CDR3 amino acids: CASSFLDRGVWETQYF. In nucleotides, the CDR3 is TGTGCCAGCAGTTTCCTCGACAGGGGTGTTTGGGAGACCCAGTACTTC.

This clone was seen a few times. The chain employs TRBV7-9 and TRBJ1-4; D may be TRBD1 (5 bases). Germline CDR1 SEHNR, CDR2 FQNEAQ (reference sequence). There are 12 residues in the CDR3. Trimming took off 3 bases at V and 7 bases at J, with 6 bases between the two ends. CDR3 region: CASSLGLEKLFF. As DNA, the CDR3 is TGTGCCAGCAGCTTGGGGCTTGAAAAACTGTTTTTT.

A few counts support this clone. The rearrangement uses TRBV6-5 and TRBJ1-2; TRBD1 aligns across 7 bases. V was pared by 4 bases and J by 12 bases, with 14 bases of the junction left unmatched. The CDR3 has 14 residues. Germline CDR1 and CDR2: MNHEY and SVGAGI. In DNA form, the CDR3 reads TGTGCCAGCAGTTTACACCTGAACCAGGGGGGTAACACCTTC. Amino acids: CASSLHLNQGGNTF.

This clone has only a few counts. The rearrangement joins TRBV5-8 to TRBJ1-6; the D is unclear. Trimming shortened V by 0 bases and J by 2 bases, and 6 bases separated the two germline ends. CDR1 SGHTS and CDR2 YDEGEE come from the germline V gene. The CDR3 totals 15 residues. The CDR3 sequence: CASSLGSAYNSPLHF. The DNA of the CDR3 is TGTGCCAGCAGCTTGGGGAGCGCCTATAATTCACCCCTCCACTTT.

The chain employs TRBV6-5 and TRBJ1-2, with 7 positions matching TRBD1. This CDR3 comprises 13 residues. The germline gives CDR1 MNHEY, CDR2 SVGAGI. V was pared by 10 bases and J by 6 bases, with 11 bases of the junction left unmatched. CDR3 sequence: CATGVGTANGYTF. The DNA of the CDR3 is TGTGCCACCGGGGTCGGGACAGCAAATGGCTACACCTTC.

V usage is TRBV24-1 and J usage is TRBJ2-2; TRBD1 agrees at 7 bases. Germline V gives CDR1 KGHDR, CDR2 SFDVKD. The CDR3 totals 16 residues. The V gene end was trimmed by 4 bases and the J gene end by 5 bases; junction bases not matched to a gene: 9. CDR3 nucleotide sequence: TGTGCCACCAGTGACCCCCGGGACAGTCCTACCGGGGAGCTGTTTTTT. This encodes CATSDPRDSPTGELFF.

The chain recombines TRBV7-8 with TRBJ1-2; D is unclear. V dropped 1 base and J dropped 3 bases, with 9 bases sitting between them. Germline CDR1 and CDR2: SGHVS and FQNEAQ. This CDR3 comprises 14 residues. The CDR3 sequence: CASSLGAEYYGYTF. DNA of the CDR3: TGTGCCAGCAGCTTAGGTGCGGAATACTATGGCTACACCTTC.